These T cell receptor beta chains were read from a single sample in a study of identical twins. TCRdb reprocessed the 5' RACE reads with MiXCR, giving one entry per CDR3 protein. The sample shows 650,000 to 800,000 distinct CDR3 sequences, 8.6% of them seen only once. These data were also filed under a second study, of yellow fever vaccine responses in identical twins.

The sequenced sample was PBMCs. These receptors all come from a woman aged 18-30 years in good health. Both conserved end residues are part of each CDR3. The D gene is left open where the match is weak. A row's size may be missing; if present it is once, few, many or a size class.

d_call: .; v_call: TRBV5-1; j_call: TRBJ1-5; clone_size: .; cdr3_nt: TGCGCCAGCAGCTTGGAGGGCAGCCCCGAACAGCCCCAGCATTTT; cdr3_aa: CASSLEGSPEQPQHF
d_call: TRBD1; v_call: TRBV5-1; j_call: TRBJ2-5; clone_size: .; cdr3_nt: TGCGCCAGCCGACAGGGAATCCAAGAGACCCAGTACTTC; cdr3_aa: CASRQGIQETQYF
d_call: TRBD1; v_call: TRBV5-1; j_call: TRBJ2-5; clone_size: .; cdr3_nt: TGCGCCAGCAACCCAACAGGGGGCTTGGGAGAGACCCAGTACTTC; cdr3_aa: CASNPTGGLGETQYF
d_call: .; v_call: TRBV11-2; j_call: TRBJ1-6; clone_size: few; cdr3_nt: TGTGCCAGCAGCTCCTCAATCCGCGGACAGAATTCACCCCTCCACTTT; cdr3_aa: CASSSSIRGQNSPLHF
d_call: .; v_call: TRBV4-2; j_call: TRBJ2-1; clone_size: .; cdr3_nt: TGTGCCAGCAGCCAGGACCCTGCCCCGGGCGGGGTAAACAATGAGCAGTTCTTC; cdr3_aa: CASSQDPAPGGVNNEQFF
d_call: .; v_call: TRBV29-1; j_call: TRBJ1-4; clone_size: few; cdr3_nt: TGCAGCGCGCGGGAGATGGGTGAAAAACTGTTTTTT; cdr3_aa: CSAREMGEKLFF
d_call: .; v_call: TRBV10-1; j_call: TRBJ2-2; clone_size: few; cdr3_nt: TGCGCCAGCAGTAAGAGACCCGGGTCAGTTAACACCGGGGAGCTGTTTTTT; cdr3_aa: CASSKRPGSVNTGELFF
d_call: TRBD2; v_call: TRBV28; j_call: TRBJ2-7; clone_size: .; cdr3_nt: TGTGCCAGCAGTTTAGATCTAGCGGGGGCGACGTACTTC; cdr3_aa: CASSLDLAGATYF
d_call: .; v_call: TRBV12-3/TRBV12-4; j_call: TRBJ2-1; clone_size: few; cdr3_nt: TGTGCCAGCAGTTTAAGTGGACCGGACAATGAGCAGTTCTTC; cdr3_aa: CASSLSGPDNEQFF
d_call: TRBD2; v_call: TRBV14; j_call: TRBJ2-1; clone_size: few; cdr3_nt: TGTGCCAGCAGCCAAGTGCCCCAGTCGACTAGCGGAGACGACAATGAGCAGTTCTTC; cdr3_aa: CASSQVPQSTSGDDNEQFF
d_call: .; v_call: TRBV4-1; j_call: TRBJ2-7; clone_size: few; cdr3_nt: TGCGCCAGCAGCCAACACATCCTTACCTACGAGCAGTACTTC; cdr3_aa: CASSQHILTYEQYF
d_call: TRBD2; v_call: TRBV20-1; j_call: TRBJ2-1; clone_size: .; cdr3_nt: TGCAGTGCTAGAGATCGGACTAGCGGTCATGGGAATGAGCAGTTCTTC; cdr3_aa: CSARDRTSGHGNEQFF
d_call: .; v_call: TRBV28; j_call: TRBJ2-1; clone_size: .; cdr3_nt: TGTGCCAGCAGTTTATACCGTGGTGAGCAGTTCTTC; cdr3_aa: CASSLYRGEQFF
d_call: .; v_call: TRBV12-3/TRBV12-4; j_call: TRBJ2-3; clone_size: .; cdr3_nt: TGTGCCAGCAGGTCAACGGCGGCAGGGGCCGATCGAGATACGCAGTATTTT; cdr3_aa: CASRSTAAGADRDTQYF
d_call: .; v_call: TRBV12-3/TRBV12-4; j_call: TRBJ2-2; clone_size: many; cdr3_nt: TGTGCCAGCAGTTTGATCCGGCGAACTAGCCGGCGTGACATCGACGGGGAGCTGTTTTTT; cdr3_aa: CASSLIRRTSRRDIDGELFF
d_call: TRBD1; v_call: TRBV20-1; j_call: TRBJ2-2; clone_size: .; cdr3_nt: TGCAGTGGCAAAAAACCGGGACAGGGGGTCACCGGGGAGCTGTTTTTT; cdr3_aa: CSGKKPGQGVTGELFF
d_call: .; v_call: TRBV11-2; j_call: TRBJ2-1; clone_size: .; cdr3_nt: TGTGCCAGCAGCCAGTCCCCAAGGGGAAGGTCCTACAATGAGCAGTTCTTC; cdr3_aa: CASSQSPRGRSYNEQFF
d_call: .; v_call: TRBV7-9; j_call: TRBJ2-7; clone_size: many; cdr3_nt: TGTGCCAGCAGCTTAGTAACGGGACACCATTCTTACGAGCAGTACTTC; cdr3_aa: CASSLVTGHHSYEQYF
d_call: .; v_call: TRBV2; j_call: TRBJ1-2; clone_size: few; cdr3_nt: TGTGCCAGCAGAACGGGCCAGAACTATGGCTACACCTTC; cdr3_aa: CASRTGQNYGYTF
d_call: TRBD2; v_call: TRBV2; j_call: TRBJ2-1; clone_size: many; cdr3_nt: TGTGCCAGCAGCGAAGCGGGATCCCCACTTTACAATGAGCAGTTCTTC; cdr3_aa: CASSEAGSPLYNEQFF
d_call: .; v_call: TRBV12-3/TRBV12-4; j_call: TRBJ1-5; clone_size: .; cdr3_nt: TGTGCCAGCAGTACCGGGGATCTAGGGGGCAATCAGCCCCAGCATTTT; cdr3_aa: CASSTGDLGGNQPQHF